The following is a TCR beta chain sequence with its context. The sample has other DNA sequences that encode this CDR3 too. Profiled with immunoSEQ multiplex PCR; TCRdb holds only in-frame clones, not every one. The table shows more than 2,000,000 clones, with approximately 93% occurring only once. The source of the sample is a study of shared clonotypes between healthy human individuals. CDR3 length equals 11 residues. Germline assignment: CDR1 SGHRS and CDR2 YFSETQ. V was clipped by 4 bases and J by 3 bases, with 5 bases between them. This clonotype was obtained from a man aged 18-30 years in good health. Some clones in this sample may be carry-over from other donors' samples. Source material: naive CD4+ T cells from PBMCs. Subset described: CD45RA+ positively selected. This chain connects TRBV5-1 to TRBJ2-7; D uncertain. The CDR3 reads CASSLNYEQYF. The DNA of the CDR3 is TGCGCCAGCAGCCTAAACTACGAGCAGTACTTC.